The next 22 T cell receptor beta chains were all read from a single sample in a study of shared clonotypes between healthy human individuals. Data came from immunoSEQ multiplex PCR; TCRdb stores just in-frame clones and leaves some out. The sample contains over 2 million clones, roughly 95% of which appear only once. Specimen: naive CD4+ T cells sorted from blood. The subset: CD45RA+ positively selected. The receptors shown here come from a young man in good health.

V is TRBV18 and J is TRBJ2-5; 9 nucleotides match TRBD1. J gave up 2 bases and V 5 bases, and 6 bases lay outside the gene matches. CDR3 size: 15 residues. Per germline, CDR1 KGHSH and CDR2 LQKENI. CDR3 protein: CASSTTGTGQETQYF. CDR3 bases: TGTGCCAGCTCAACTACCGGGACAGGGCAAGAGACCCAGTACTTC.

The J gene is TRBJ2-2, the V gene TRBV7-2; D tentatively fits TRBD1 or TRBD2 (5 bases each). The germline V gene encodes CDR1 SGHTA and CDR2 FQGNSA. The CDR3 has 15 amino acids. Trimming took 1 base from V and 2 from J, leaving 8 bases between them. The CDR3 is CASSLGGTNTGELFF. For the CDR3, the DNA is TGTGCCAGCAGCTTAGGAGGGACCAACACCGGGGAGCTGTTTTTT.

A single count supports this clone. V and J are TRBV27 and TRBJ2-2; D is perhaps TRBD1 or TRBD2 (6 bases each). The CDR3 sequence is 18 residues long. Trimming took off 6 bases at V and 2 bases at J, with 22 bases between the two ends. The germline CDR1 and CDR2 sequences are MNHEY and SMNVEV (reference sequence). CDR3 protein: CASSQDGYGGANTGELFF. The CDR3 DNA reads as TGTGCCAGCAGCCAAGACGGGTACGGGGGCGCAAACACCGGGGAGCTGTTTTTT.

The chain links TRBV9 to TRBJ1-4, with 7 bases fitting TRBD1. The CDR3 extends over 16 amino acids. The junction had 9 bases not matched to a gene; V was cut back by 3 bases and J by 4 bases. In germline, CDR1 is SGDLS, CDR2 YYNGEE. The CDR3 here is CASSAAGGQHNEKLFF. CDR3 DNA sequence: TGTGCCAGCAGCGCCGCAGGGGGACAGCATAATGAAAAACTGTTTTTT.

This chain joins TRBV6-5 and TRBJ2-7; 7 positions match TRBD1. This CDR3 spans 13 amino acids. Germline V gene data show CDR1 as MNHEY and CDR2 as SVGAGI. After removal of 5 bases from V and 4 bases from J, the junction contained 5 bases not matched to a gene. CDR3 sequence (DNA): TGTGCCAGCAGTCAAGGACAGGTATACGAGCAGTACTTC. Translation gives CASSQGQVYEQYF.

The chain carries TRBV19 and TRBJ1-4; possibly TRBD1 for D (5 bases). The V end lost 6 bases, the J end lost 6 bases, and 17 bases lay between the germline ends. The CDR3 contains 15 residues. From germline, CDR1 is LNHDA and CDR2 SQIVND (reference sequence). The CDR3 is CASSLRLAGHEKLFF. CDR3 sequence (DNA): TGTGCCAGTAGCCTACGCCTCGCAGGGCATGAAAAACTGTTTTTT.

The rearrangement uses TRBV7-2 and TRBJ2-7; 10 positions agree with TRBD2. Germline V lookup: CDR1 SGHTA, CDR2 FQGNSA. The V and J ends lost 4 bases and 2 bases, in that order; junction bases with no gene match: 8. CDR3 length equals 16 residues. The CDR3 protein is CASSSPGLARTYEQYF. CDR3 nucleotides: TGTGCCAGCAGCTCCCCGGGACTAGCGCGCACCTACGAGCAGTACTTC.

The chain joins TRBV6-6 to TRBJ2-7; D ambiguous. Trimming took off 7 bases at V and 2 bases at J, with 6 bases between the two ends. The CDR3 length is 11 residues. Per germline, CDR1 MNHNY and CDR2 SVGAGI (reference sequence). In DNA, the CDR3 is TGTGCCAGCAACGGCCCCTACGAGCAGTACTTC. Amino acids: CASNGPYEQYF.

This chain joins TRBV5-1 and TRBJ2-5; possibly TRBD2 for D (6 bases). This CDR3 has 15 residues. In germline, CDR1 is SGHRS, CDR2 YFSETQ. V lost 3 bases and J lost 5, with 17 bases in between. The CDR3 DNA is TGCGCCAGCAGCTCGACGGGGGATAGGTGGGAGACCCAGTACTTC. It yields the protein CASSSTGDRWETQYF. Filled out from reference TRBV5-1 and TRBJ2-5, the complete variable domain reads KAGVTQTPRYLIKTRGQQVTLSCSPISGHRSVSWYQQTPGQGLQFLFEYFSETQRNKGNFPGRFSGRQFSNSRSEMNVSTLELGDSALYLCASSSTGDRWETQYFGPGTRLLVL.

In DNA, the CDR3 is TGTGCCATCAGTGAACGAAGGCCGGGACAGGGGCAGACAGATACGCAGTATTTT. It is translated as CAISERRPGQGQTDTQYF. The chain couples TRBV10-3 to TRBJ2-3; TRBD1 aligns across 10 bases. From germline, CDR1 is ENHRY and CDR2 SYGVKD. The CDR3 extends over 18 amino acids. Unmatched junction bases numbered 12, after V lost 3 bases and J lost 3 bases.

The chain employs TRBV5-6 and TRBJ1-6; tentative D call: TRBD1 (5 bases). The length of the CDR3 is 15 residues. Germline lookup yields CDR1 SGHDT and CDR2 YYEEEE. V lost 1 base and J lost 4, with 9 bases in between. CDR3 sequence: CASSLSGRYNSPLHF. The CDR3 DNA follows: TGTGCCAGCAGCTTGTCGGGACGTTATAATTCACCCCTCCACTTT. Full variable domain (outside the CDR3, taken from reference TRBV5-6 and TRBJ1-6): DAGVTQSPTHLIKTRGQQVTLRCSPKSGHDTVSWYQQALGQGPQFIFQYYEEEERQRGNFPDRFSGHQFPNYSSELNVNALLLGDSALYLCASSLSGRYNSPLHFGNGTRLTVT.

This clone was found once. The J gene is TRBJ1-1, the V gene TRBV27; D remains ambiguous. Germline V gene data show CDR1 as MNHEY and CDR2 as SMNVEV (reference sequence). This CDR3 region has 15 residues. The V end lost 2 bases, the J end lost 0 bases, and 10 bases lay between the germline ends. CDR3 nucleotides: TGTGCCAGCAGTTTAAAGAGCAGCATGAACACTGAAGCTTTCTTT. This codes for CASSLKSSMNTEAFF.

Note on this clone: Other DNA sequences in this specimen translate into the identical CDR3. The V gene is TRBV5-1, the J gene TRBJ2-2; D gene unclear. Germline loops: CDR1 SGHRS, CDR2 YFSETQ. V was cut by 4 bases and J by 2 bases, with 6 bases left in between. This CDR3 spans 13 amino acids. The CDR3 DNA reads TGCGCCAGCAGCGAGGCTAACACCGGGGAGCTGTTTTTT. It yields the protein CASSEANTGELFF. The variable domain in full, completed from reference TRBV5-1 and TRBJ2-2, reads KAGVTQTPRYLIKTRGQQVTLSCSPISGHRSVSWYQQTPGQGLQFLFEYFSETQRNKGNFPGRFSGRQFSNSRSEMNVSTLELGDSALYLCASSEANTGELFFGEGSRLTVL.

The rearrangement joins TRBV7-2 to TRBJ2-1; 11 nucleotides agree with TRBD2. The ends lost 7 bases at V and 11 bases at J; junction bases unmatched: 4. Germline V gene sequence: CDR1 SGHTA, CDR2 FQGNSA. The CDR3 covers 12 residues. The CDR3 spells CASTSGRKQQFF. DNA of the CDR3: TGTGCCAGCACTAGCGGGAGGAAGCAGCAGTTCTTC.

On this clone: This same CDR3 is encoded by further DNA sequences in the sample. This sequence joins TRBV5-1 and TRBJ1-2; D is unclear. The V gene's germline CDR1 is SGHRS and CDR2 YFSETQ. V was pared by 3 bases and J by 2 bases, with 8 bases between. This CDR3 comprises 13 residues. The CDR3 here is CASSSGQNYGYTF. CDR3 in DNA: TGCGCCAGCAGCTCCGGTCAAAACTATGGCTACACCTTC.

The CDR3 loop is CASSEYRGSSTEAFF. DNA of the CDR3: TGTGCCAGCAGTGAATACAGGGGAAGTAGCACTGAAGCTTTCTTT. The chain links TRBV25-1 to TRBJ1-1; maybe TRBD1 (6 bases). The germline V gene has CDR1 MGHDK and CDR2 SYGVNS. Trimming pared 0 bases from V and 4 bases from J, leaving 12 bases between. This CDR3 contains 15 residues.

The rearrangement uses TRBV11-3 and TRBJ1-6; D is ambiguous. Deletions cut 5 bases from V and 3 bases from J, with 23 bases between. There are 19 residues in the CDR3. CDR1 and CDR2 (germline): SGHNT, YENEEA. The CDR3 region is CASSDATCRGRYYNSPLHF. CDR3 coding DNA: TGTGCCAGCAGCGACGCAACTTGTCGAGGCCGGTACTATAATTCACCCCTCCACTTT. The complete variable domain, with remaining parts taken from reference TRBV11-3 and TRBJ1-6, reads EAGVVQSPRYKIIEKKQPVAFWCNPISGHNTLYWYLQNLGQGPELLIRYENEEAVDDSQLPKDRFSAERLKGVDSTLKIQPAELGDSAVYLCASSDATCRGRYYNSPLHFGNGTRLTVT.

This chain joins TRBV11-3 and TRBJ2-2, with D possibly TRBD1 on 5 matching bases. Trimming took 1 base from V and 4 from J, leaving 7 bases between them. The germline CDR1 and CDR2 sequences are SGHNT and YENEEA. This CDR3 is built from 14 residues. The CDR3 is CASSLVGVTGELFF. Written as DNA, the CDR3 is TGTGCCAGCAGCTTAGTAGGGGTCACCGGGGAGCTGTTTTTT. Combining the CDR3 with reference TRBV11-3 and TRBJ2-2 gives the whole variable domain EAGVVQSPRYKIIEKKQPVAFWCNPISGHNTLYWYLQNLGQGPELLIRYENEEAVDDSQLPKDRFSAERLKGVDSTLKIQPAELGDSAVYLCASSLVGVTGELFFGEGSRLTVL.

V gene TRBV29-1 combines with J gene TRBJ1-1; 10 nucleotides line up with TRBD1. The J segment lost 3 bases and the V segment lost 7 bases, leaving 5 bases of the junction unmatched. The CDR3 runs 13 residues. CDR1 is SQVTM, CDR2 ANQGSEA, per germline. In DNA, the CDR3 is TGCAGCGCCCTGGACAGGGGGGACACTGAAGCTTTCTTT. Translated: CSALDRGDTEAFF.

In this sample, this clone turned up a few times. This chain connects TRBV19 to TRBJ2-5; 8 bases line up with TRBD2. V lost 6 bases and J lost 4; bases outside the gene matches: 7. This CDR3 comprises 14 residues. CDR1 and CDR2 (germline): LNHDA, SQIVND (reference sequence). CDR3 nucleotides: TGTGCCAGTAGAGGTGGACTAGCAAGAGAGACCCAGTACTTC. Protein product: CASRGGLARETQYF. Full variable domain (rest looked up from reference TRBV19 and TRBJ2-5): DGGITQSPKYLFRKEGQNVTLSCEQNLNHDAMYWYRQDPGQGLRLIYYSQIVNDFQKGDIAEGYSVSREKKESFPLTVTSAQKNPTAFYLCASRGGLARETQYFGPGTRLLVL.

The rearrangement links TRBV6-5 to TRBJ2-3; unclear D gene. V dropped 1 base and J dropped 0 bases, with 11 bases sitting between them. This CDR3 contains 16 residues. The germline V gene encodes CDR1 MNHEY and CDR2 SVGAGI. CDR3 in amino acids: CASSYYATTSTDTQYF. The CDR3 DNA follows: TGTGCCAGCAGTTACTATGCCACCACTAGCACAGATACGCAGTATTTT.

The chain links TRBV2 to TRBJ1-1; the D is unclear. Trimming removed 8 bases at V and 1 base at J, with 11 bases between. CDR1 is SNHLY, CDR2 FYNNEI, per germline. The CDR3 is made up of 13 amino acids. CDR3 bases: TGTGCCAGCCGACCGAGGGAGAACACTGAAGCTTTCTTT. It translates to CASRPRENTEAFF.